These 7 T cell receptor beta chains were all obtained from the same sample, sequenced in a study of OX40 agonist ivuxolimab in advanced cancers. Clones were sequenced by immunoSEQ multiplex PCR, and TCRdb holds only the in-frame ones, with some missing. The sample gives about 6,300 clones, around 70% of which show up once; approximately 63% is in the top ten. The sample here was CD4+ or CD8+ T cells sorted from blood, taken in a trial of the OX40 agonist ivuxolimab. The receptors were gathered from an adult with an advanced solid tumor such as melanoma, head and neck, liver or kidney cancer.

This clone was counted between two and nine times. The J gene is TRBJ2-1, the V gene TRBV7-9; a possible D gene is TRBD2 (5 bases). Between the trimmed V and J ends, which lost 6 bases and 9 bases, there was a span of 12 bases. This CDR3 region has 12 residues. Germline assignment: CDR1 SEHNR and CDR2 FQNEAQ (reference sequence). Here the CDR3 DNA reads TGTGCCAGCAGAACTCGGGCGGGTGAGCAGTTCTTC. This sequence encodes CASRTRAGEQFF.

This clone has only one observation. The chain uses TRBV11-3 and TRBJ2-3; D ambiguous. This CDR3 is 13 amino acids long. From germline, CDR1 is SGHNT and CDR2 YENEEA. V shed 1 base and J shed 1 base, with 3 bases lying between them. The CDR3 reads CASSLGGTDTQYF. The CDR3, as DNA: TGTGCCAGCAGCTTAGGGGGCACAGATACGCAGTATTTT.

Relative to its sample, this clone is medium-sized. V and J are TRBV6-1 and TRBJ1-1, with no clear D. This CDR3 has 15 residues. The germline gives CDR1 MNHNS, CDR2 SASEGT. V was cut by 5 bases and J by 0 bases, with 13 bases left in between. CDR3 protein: CASSLPRTVNTEAFF. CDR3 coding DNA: TGTGCCAGCAGTCTGCCGCGGACGGTGAACACTGAAGCTTTCTTT.

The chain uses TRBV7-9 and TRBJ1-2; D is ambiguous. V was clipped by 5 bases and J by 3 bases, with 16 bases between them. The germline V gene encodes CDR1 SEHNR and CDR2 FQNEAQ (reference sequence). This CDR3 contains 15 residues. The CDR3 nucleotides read TGTGCCAGCAGCGCCCCTCCAGGTGGGGACTATGGCTACACCTTC. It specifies CASSAPPGGDYGYTF.

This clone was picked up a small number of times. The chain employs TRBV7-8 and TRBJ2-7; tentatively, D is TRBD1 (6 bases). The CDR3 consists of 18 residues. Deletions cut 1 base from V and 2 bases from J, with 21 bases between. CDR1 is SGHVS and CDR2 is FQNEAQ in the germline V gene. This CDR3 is CASSLEDSLRWSAYEQYF. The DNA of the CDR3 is TGTGCCAGCAGCTTAGAGGACAGTCTGCGTTGGAGCGCCTACGAGCAGTACTTC.

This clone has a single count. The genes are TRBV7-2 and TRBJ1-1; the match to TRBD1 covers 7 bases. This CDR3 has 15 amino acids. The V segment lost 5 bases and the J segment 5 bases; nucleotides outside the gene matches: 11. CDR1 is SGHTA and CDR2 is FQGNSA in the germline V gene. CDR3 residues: CASSPLTGLMTEAFF. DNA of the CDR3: TGTGCCAGCAGCCCCTTGACAGGGTTGATGACTGAAGCTTTCTTT.

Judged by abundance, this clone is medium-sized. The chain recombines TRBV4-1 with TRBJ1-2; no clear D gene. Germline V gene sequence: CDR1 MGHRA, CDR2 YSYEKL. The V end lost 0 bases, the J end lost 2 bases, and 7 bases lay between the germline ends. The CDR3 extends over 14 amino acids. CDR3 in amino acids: CASSQDGWNYGYTF. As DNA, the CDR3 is TGCGCCAGCAGCCAAGACGGATGGAACTATGGCTACACCTTC.